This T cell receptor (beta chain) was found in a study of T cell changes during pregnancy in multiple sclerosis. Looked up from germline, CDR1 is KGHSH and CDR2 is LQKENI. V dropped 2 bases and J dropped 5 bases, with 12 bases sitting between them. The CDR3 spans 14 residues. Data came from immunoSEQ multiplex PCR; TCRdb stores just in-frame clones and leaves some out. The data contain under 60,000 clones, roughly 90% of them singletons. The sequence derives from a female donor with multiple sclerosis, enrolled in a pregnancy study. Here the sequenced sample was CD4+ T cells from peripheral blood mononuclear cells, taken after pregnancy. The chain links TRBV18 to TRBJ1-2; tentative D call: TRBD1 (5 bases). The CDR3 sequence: CASSPGRDWYGYTF. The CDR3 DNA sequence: TGTGCCAGCTCACCAGGCAGGGATTGGTATGGCTACACCTTC.